A single sample gave rise to the 17 T cell receptor beta chains below, sequenced in a study of CD8+CD57+ T cells in acquired aplastic anemia. TCR beta VDJ and CDR3 profiling used genomic DNA as template. TCRdb passed the reads through MiXCR, listing each CDR3 protein once. The sample lists about 160,000 distinct CDR3 sequences; roughly 48% were seen once. The sequencing sample was made of sorted CD4+, CD8+, or CD8+CD57+ T cells (not recorded which) from PBMCs. The receptors originated from a human donor in good health.

This clonotype appeared many times. This chain uses TRBV2 with TRBJ1-5, with no clear D. Trimming took 3 bases from V and 1 from J, leaving 7 bases between them. The CDR3 length is 14 residues. Looked up from germline, CDR1 is SNHLY and CDR2 is FYNNEI. CDR3 loop: CASSEIWSNQPQHF. As DNA, the CDR3 is TGTGCCAGCAGTGAGATCTGGAGCAATCAGCCCCAGCATTTT.

This clonotype has a count of ten or more. The genes are TRBV7-9 and TRBJ1-1; D unresolved. V was pared by 5 bases and J by 5 bases, with 18 bases between. CDR3 length equals 15 residues. CDR1 and CDR2 (germline): SEHNR, FQNEAQ (reference sequence). The CDR3 sequence is CASSASVSGRTEAFF. The CDR3 DNA sequence: TGTGCCAGCAGCGCCTCAGTGTCTGGTAGGACTGAAGCTTTCTTT. The full variable domain, its missing parts supplied by reference TRBV7-9 and TRBJ1-1, is DTGVSQNPRHKITKRGQNVTFRCDPISEHNRLYWYRQTLGQGPEFLTYFQNEAQLEKSRLLSDRFSAERPKGSFSTLEIQRTEQGDSAMYLCASSASVSGRTEAFFGQGTRLTVV.

Regarding this clonotype: It may be a read error: a sequence one base away is much more abundant. This sequence joins TRBV12-3 or TRBV12-4 and TRBJ1-2; D is undetermined. V lost 3 bases and J lost 12, with 20 bases in between. CDR3 length: 14 amino acids. CDR3 DNA: TGTGCCAGCAGTTTCAGCCCAAAGGTTTTGGGCCACACCTTC. Protein product: CASSFSPKVLGHTF.

This rearrangement joins TRBV25-1 to TRBJ1-2; D perhaps matches TRBD1 (6 bases). The CDR3 loop spans 16 amino acids. The germline V gene encodes CDR1 MGHDK and CDR2 SYGVNS. Trimming cost V 1 base and J 7 bases, with 19 bases left between them. CDR3 residues: CASSESRAGDIRGYTF. The CDR3 bases are TGTGCCAGCAGTGAATCGCGAGCAGGGGATATTCGTGGCTACACCTTC.

The V and J genes are TRBV6-4 and TRBJ2-7, with D possibly matching TRBD1 (5 bases). Trimming pared 6 bases from V and 2 bases from J, leaving 14 bases between. CDR3 length: 14 residues. CDR1 is MRHNA and CDR2 is SNTAGT in the germline V gene. CDR3: CASSPWTRTYEQYF. In nucleotides, the CDR3 is TGTGCCAGCAGCCCCTGGACACGAACCTACGAGCAGTACTTC.

This clonotype was counted at least ten times. This chain links TRBV20-1 with TRBJ1-5; D gene ambiguous. CDR3 length equals 13 residues. Trimming stripped 3 bases from V and 7 bases from J, with 13 bases between. Germline values: CDR1 DFQATT, CDR2 SNEGSKA (reference sequence). The CDR3 DNA reads as TGCAGTGCTAGCCCCAGTGGCGAGCAGCCCCAGCATTTT. It specifies CSASPSGEQPQHF.

V is TRBV7-2 and J is TRBJ2-5, with D tentatively TRBD1 (5 bases). The V gene lost 2 bases and the J gene lost 4 bases, with 11 bases spanning the gap. Germline CDR1 SGHTA, CDR2 FQGNSA. The length of the CDR3 is 14 residues. Here the CDR3 DNA reads TGTGCCAGCAGCTTACGTAGGGGCACAGAGACCCAGTACTTC. It yields the protein CASSLRRGTETQYF.

The V and J genes are TRBV18 and TRBJ2-7, with 9 bases identical to TRBD1. Trimming at V came to 5 bases and at J to 3 bases, leaving 8 bases not matched to a gene. CDR3 length equals 15 residues. Germline V gives CDR1 KGHSH, CDR2 LQKENI. CDR3 nucleotide sequence: TGTGCCAGCTCAGCAGGGACAGGGACTAACTACGAGCAGTACTTC. Protein sequence: CASSAGTGTNYEQYF.

This chain joins TRBV27 and TRBJ2-7; D is ambiguous. Germline V gene data show CDR1 as MNHEY and CDR2 as SMNVEV (reference sequence). CDR3 length: 16 amino acids. The V gene lost 6 bases and the J gene lost 0 bases, with 18 bases spanning the gap. CDR3 residues: CASRGWAGTSSYEQYF. Written as DNA, the CDR3 is TGTGCCAGCAGGGGGTGGGCCGGTACAAGCTCCTACGAGCAGTACTTC.

CDR3 region: CASSSRDRNLYEKLFF. The CDR3 region has the DNA TGTGCCAGCAGCTCCAGGGACAGAAACCTTTATGAAAAACTGTTTTTT. The V call is TRBV6-2 or TRBV6-3, the J call TRBJ1-4; 7 positions match TRBD1. Germline V gene sequence: CDR1 MNHEY, CDR2 SVGEGT. This CDR3 contains 16 residues. V lost 6 bases and J lost 6; bases outside the gene matches: 13.

This clonotype was observed many times. V usage is TRBV5-1 and J usage is TRBJ2-3; 7 bases fit TRBD2. This CDR3 comprises 15 residues. V lost 5 bases and J lost 0; bases outside the gene matches: 6. Germline lookup yields CDR1 SGHRS and CDR2 YFSETQ. The CDR3 nucleotides are TGCGCCAGCAGATCCGGGACTACTAGCACAGATACGCAGTATTTT. Translating gives CASRSGTTSTDTQYF.

The V call is TRBV20-1, the J call TRBJ2-7, with TRBD1 identical over 11 bases. Trimming cost V 4 bases and J 4 bases; bases outside gene matches: 3. The CDR3 is made up of 13 amino acids. Germline loops: CDR1 DFQATT, CDR2 SNEGSKA (reference sequence). The CDR3 region is CSAIRDRGYEQYF. CDR3 sequence (DNA): TGCAGTGCTATCCGGGACAGGGGGTACGAGCAGTACTTC.

The J gene is TRBJ1-5, the V gene TRBV7-8, with unresolved D. Germline CDR1 SGHVS, CDR2 FQNEAQ. The CDR3 has 13 amino acids. The V and J ends lost 5 bases and 4 bases respectively, with 9 bases between them. CDR3 residues: CASSDYANQPQHF. The CDR3 DNA is TGTGCCAGCAGCGATTACGCTAATCAGCCCCAGCATTTT.

The chain links TRBV24-1 to TRBJ2-1; 10 positions match TRBD2. Trimming cost V 4 bases and J 6 bases; bases outside gene matches: 14. The CDR3 runs to 18 residues. Germline CDR1 reads KGHDR; CDR2 reads SFDVKD. The CDR3 sequence: CATSDPIAGGRSTNEQFF. In nucleotides, the CDR3 is TGTGCCACCAGTGACCCCATAGCGGGAGGCAGATCGACCAATGAGCAGTTCTTC.

The V gene is TRBV2, the J gene TRBJ1-2, with 8 bases aligning to TRBD1. CDR3 length: 14 amino acids. CDR1 is SNHLY and CDR2 is FYNNEI in the germline V gene. V lost 8 bases and J lost 8; bases outside the gene matches: 13. The CDR3 spells CASLPHRTGSGYTF. The CDR3 nucleotides read TGTGCCAGCCTCCCCCACCGGACAGGGAGCGGCTACACCTTC. Using reference TRBV2 and TRBJ1-2 for the parts outside the CDR3, the full variable domain is EPEVTQTPSHQVTQMGQEVILRCVPISNHLYFYWYRQILGQKVEFLVSFYNNEISEKSEIFDDQFSVERPDGSNFTLKIRSTKLEDSAMYFCASLPHRTGSGYTFGSGTRLTVV.

The sample holds many counts of this clonotype. V usage is TRBV7-3 and J usage is TRBJ1-1; TRBD1 might be the D (5 bases). The CDR3 consists of 13 residues. V lost 5 bases to trimming and J lost 2 bases, with 9 bases between them. Germline V gene data show CDR1 as SGHTA and CDR2 as FQGTGA. The CDR3 DNA sequence: TGTGCCAGCAGCGCAGACAGTAACACTGAAGCTTTCTTT. It specifies CASSADSNTEAFF. The full variable domain, rest sourced from reference TRBV7-3 and TRBJ1-1, is GAGVSQTPSNKVTEKGKYVELRCDPISGHTALYWYRQSLGQGPEFLIYFQGTGAADDSGLPNDRFFAVRPEGSVSTLKIQRTERGDSAVYLCASSADSNTEAFFGQGTRLTVV.

V usage is TRBV29-1 and J usage is TRBJ1-1; tentatively, D is TRBD1 (5 bases). Germline CDR1 SQVTM, CDR2 ANQGSEA. V lost 0 bases, J lost 5 bases, and 13 bases lay in between. The CDR3 runs to 14 residues. Written as DNA, the CDR3 is TGCAGCGTTGAAGAGGCAGGGAGAGGGACTGAAGCTTTCTTT. Translation gives CSVEEAGRGTEAFF.